Listed here are 23 T cell receptor beta chains from one sample, sequenced in a study of T-cell reconstitution after alpha-beta-depleted transplantation in children. TCRbeta library preparation incorporated unique molecular identifiers. TCRdb redid the calling of the PCR reads with MiXCR, one entry per CDR3 protein. The table has about 280,000 distinct CDR3 sequences, 11% seen once. The specimen comprised peripheral blood, sampled 180 days after TCRalphabeta/CD19-depleted stem cell transplant. These TCRs come from a male patient aged 2-15 years who had a stem cell transplant for chronic granulomatous disease, so the T cells may come from the graft donor.

This clonotype has a count of ten or more. The chain recombines TRBV18 with TRBJ1-3, with D possibly being TRBD1 (5 bases). Between the trimmed V and J ends, which lost 3 bases and 0 bases, there was a span of 12 bases. The CDR3 extends over 16 amino acids. Germline CDR1 KGHSH, CDR2 LQKENI. CDR3 in DNA: TGTGCCAGCTCACCCCAACAGGAAATCTCTGGAAACACCATATATTTT. Amino acid sequence: CASSPQQEISGNTIYF. The full variable domain, with the rest looked up from reference TRBV18 and TRBJ1-3, is NAGVMQNPRHLVRRRGQEARLRCSPMKGHSHVYWYRQLPEEGLKFMVYLQKENIIDESGMPKERFSAEFPKEGPSILRIQQVVRGDSAAYFCASSPQQEISGNTIYFGEGSWLTVV.

This clonotype was observed at least ten times. The chain carries TRBV12-3 or TRBV12-4 and TRBJ2-5; TRBD1 matches 7 bases. This CDR3 is 15 amino acids long. The trim removed 6 bases at V and 4 bases at J, leaving 11 bases unmatched. The CDR3 sequence: CASSKLTGKLETQYF. CDR3 nucleotides: TGTGCCAGCAGCAAGTTGACAGGGAAACTAGAGACCCAGTACTTC.

The sample holds many counts of this clonotype. The J gene is TRBJ2-3, the V gene TRBV5-1; TRBD1 might be the D (6 bases). Germline CDR1 and CDR2: SGHRS and YFSETQ. Trimming cost V 0 bases and J 3 bases, with 11 bases left between them. The CDR3 sequence is 15 residues long. CDR3 region: CASSLGQARTDTQYF. The CDR3 DNA reads as TGCGCCAGCAGCTTGGGACAGGCTCGGACAGATACGCAGTATTTT.

This chain uses TRBV7-9 with TRBJ2-5, with D uncertain. The V gene lost 5 bases and the J gene lost 5 bases, with 12 bases spanning the gap. This CDR3 is built from 13 residues. Looked up from germline, CDR1 is SEHNR and CDR2 is FQNEAQ (reference sequence). In DNA form, the CDR3 reads TGTGCCAGCAGCCCCCCAGCGTGGGAGACCCAGTACTTC. Residues: CASSPPAWETQYF.

This clonotype showed up many times. V gene TRBV5-6 combines with J gene TRBJ2-3; no reliable D call. Germline V gene lookup returns CDR1 SGHDT and CDR2 YYEEEE. V lost 3 bases and J lost 5, with 19 bases in between. The CDR3 is 16 residues long. This CDR3 is CASSYETARAQDTQYF. CDR3 nucleotides: TGTGCCAGCAGCTACGAGACCGCCCGAGCCCAAGATACGCAGTATTTT.

This clonotype has at least ten counts. The chain couples TRBV9 to TRBJ2-5, with 9 positions matching TRBD2. J lost 5 bases, V lost 3 bases, and 5 bases had no gene match. The CDR3 is 14 residues long. Per the germline V gene, CDR1 is SGDLS and CDR2 is YYNGEE. The CDR3: CASSASGRYETQYF. The CDR3 nucleotides read TGTGCCAGCAGCGCGAGCGGGAGGTACGAGACCCAGTACTTC.

With respect to this clonotype: A much larger clone lies a single base off, so this may be a read error. The CDR3 DNA sequence: TGTGCCACCCGCCGGGTAGGGGAGCTGTTATTT. Its translation: CATRRVGELLF. The rearrangement joins TRBV2 to TRBJ2-2, with D perhaps given as TRBD1 or TRBD2 (5 bases each). Germline V gene data show CDR1 as SNHLY and CDR2 as FYNNEI. The CDR3 is 11 amino acids.

In this sample, this clonotype turned up many times. V usage is TRBV9 and J usage is TRBJ2-7; D unclear. The CDR3 has 14 amino acids. Germline V lookup: CDR1 SGDLS, CDR2 YYNGEE. V was pared by 0 bases and J by 6 bases, with 13 bases between. CDR3 coding DNA: TGTGCCAGCAGCGTAGGCCCGGCCTCCATCGAGCAGTACTTC. Protein product: CASSVGPASIEQYF.

A single count supports this clonotype. One base away lies a much larger clone, so this may be a sequencing read error. The CDR3 end shows no conserved phenylalanine or tryptophan, and so a read error is likely. This sequence joins TRBV4-1 and TRBJ2-1, with D uncertain. There are 12 residues in the CDR3. Germline V gene sequence: CDR1 MGHRA, CDR2 YSYEKL. Between the trimmed V and J ends, which lost 3 bases and 8 bases, there was a span of 8 bases. Here the CDR3 reads CASSHRVDEQFY. CDR3 coding DNA: TGCGCCAGCAGCCACCGAGTCGATGAGCAGTTCTAC.

The J gene is TRBJ2-6, the V gene TRBV12-3 or TRBV12-4, with D perhaps given as TRBD1 or TRBD2 (5 bases each). V dropped 11 bases and J dropped 0 bases, with 23 bases sitting between them. This CDR3 comprises 18 residues. The CDR3 DNA follows: TGTGCCTTCTCCCCCGGGGCGGCCTCCGTCTCTGGGGCCAACGTCCTGACTTTC. Residues: CAFSPGAASVSGANVLTF.

This clonotype was detected ten times or more. The chain links TRBV6-5 to TRBJ2-7; tentative D call: TRBD1 (5 bases). CDR3 size: 16 residues. In germline, CDR1 is MNHEY, CDR2 SVGAGI. V was trimmed by 6 bases and J by 1 base, leaving 19 bases between them. The CDR3 loop reads CASSHNRSPLSYEQYF. CDR3 bases: TGTGCCAGCAGCCATAACAGGTCACCCCTTTCCTACGAGCAGTACTTC.

This clonotype was picked up many times. J is TRBJ1-5 and V is TRBV7-6; 11 positions match TRBD1. Germline V lookup: CDR1 SGHVS, CDR2 FNYEAQ. V dropped 4 bases and J dropped 7; count of bases not matched to a gene: 6. CDR3 size: 15 residues. For the CDR3, the DNA is TGTGCCAGCAGCTCTGGACAGGGGGCAGGACAGCCCCAGCATTTT. It specifies CASSSGQGAGQPQHF.

This clonotype was counted ten times or more. The rearrangement links TRBV3-1 to TRBJ1-2; D is undetermined. Germline CDR1 LGHDT, CDR2 YNNKEL (reference sequence). V was clipped by 1 base and J by 7 bases, with 10 bases between them. The CDR3 has 13 amino acids. In nucleotides, the CDR3 is TGTGCCAGCAGCCAAGGAGGTGGTGTTGGCTACACCTTC. It specifies CASSQGGGVGYTF.

This clonotype was observed many times. The chain uses TRBV28 and TRBJ2-3; 11 bases line up with TRBD2. V shed 8 bases and J 3 bases; nucleotides not matched to a gene: 7. The CDR3 length is 15 residues. Per germline, CDR1 MDHEN and CDR2 SYDVKM. CDR3 sequence: CASHTSGSLTDTQYF. The CDR3 nucleotides read TGTGCCAGCCATACTAGCGGGAGTTTGACAGATACGCAGTATTTT.

A remark on this clonotype: At one boundary the junction diverges from the germline segment, which might be a read error. The rearrangement links TRBV4-3 to TRBJ2-5; 8 bases map to TRBD2. There are 18 residues in the CDR3. Looked up from germline, CDR1 is LGHNA and CDR2 is YSLEER. CDR3 bases: TGCGCCAGCAGCCAAGTTCCGTGGTCTAGCGGGTACGAAGAGACCCGGTACTTC. Residues: CASSQVPWSSGYEETRYF.

This clonotype occurred many times. This chain uses TRBV5-4 with TRBJ1-2, with D possibly matching TRBD1 (6 bases). The germline CDR1 and CDR2 sequences are SGHNT and YYREEE (reference sequence). Trimming took off 5 bases at V and 6 bases at J, with 14 bases between the two ends. The CDR3 length is 13 residues. CDR3 DNA: TGTGCCAGCAGTGCAACAGGGAGCGATGGCTACACCTTC. Protein: CASSATGSDGYTF.

This clonotype occurred many times. The V gene is TRBV7-9, the J gene TRBJ2-5; maybe TRBD2 (6 bases). The V end was cut by 5 bases, the J end by 2 bases, with 15 bases between. The CDR3 is made up of 15 amino acids. Per germline, CDR1 SEHNR and CDR2 FQNEAQ (reference sequence). The CDR3 DNA sequence: TGTGCCAGCAGCCGAGCAGGTGCGGGACAAGAGACCCAGTACTTC. This sequence encodes CASSRAGAGQETQYF.

The rearrangement uses TRBV12-3 or TRBV12-4 and TRBJ1-2; no definite D call. The V end was cut by 3 bases, the J end by 0 bases, with 11 bases between. The CDR3 is made up of 15 amino acids. CDR3 sequence (DNA): TGTGCCAGCAGTTTCGGTGGCACTACTAACTATGGCTACACCTTC. Translation gives CASSFGGTTNYGYTF.

This clonotype occurred many times. CDR3 protein: CSGLTGHSYNEQFF. Written as DNA, the CDR3 is TGCAGCGGATTGACAGGTCACTCCTACAATGAGCAGTTCTTC. The chain carries TRBV29-1 and TRBJ2-1; D possibly corresponds to TRBD1 (6 bases). This CDR3 region has 14 residues. The V gene lost 7 bases and the J gene lost 0 bases, with 13 bases spanning the gap. The germline V gene encodes CDR1 SQVTM and CDR2 ANQGSEA.

This clonotype has ten or more counts. This chain links TRBV5-1 with TRBJ2-6, with D unclear. Trimming cost V 0 bases and J 3 bases, with 7 bases left between them. The V gene's germline CDR1 is SGHRS and CDR2 YFSETQ. The CDR3 runs 15 residues. The CDR3 loop reads CASSLERDGANVLTF. In DNA, the CDR3 is TGCGCCAGCAGCTTGGAAAGGGATGGGGCCAACGTCCTGACTTTC.

The chain has TRBV18 and TRBJ1-3, with unresolved D. With 1 base removed from V and 0 bases from J, the gap between germline ends came to 13 bases. The CDR3 extends over 17 amino acids. Germline V CDR1 and CDR2: KGHSH, LQKENI. CDR3 bases: TGTGCCAGCTCACCACTGGACCAGTTACTCTCTGGAAACACCATATATTTT. Residues: CASSPLDQLLSGNTIYF.

As for this clonotype: A much larger clonotype is one base distant, so this may be a read error. The chain employs TRBV25-1 and TRBJ1-1; tentative D call: TRBD1 (6 bases). CDR1 is MGHDK and CDR2 is SYGVNS in the germline V gene. CDR3 length: 13 residues. The CDR3 is CASSARGGTEDFF. CDR3 coding DNA: TGTGCCAGCAGTGCGAGGGGGGGAACTGAAGATTTCTTT.

Remarks on this clonotype: This may stem from a read error, because a much larger clone lies one nucleotide away. The chain carries TRBV12-3 or TRBV12-4 and TRBJ1-3; 8 positions agree with TRBD1. The CDR3 contains 16 residues. The CDR3 coding sequence is TGTGCCAGCAGCCCGAGGACAGGGCTCTCTGGAAACACCATATCTTTT. This codes for CASSPRTGLSGNTISF.